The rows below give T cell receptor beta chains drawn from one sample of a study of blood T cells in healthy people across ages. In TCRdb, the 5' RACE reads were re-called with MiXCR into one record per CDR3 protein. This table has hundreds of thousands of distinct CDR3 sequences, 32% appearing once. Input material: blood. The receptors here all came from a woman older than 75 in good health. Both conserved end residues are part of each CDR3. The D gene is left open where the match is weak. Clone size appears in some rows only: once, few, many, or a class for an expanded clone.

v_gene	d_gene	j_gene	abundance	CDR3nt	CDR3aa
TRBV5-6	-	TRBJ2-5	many	TGTGCCAGCAGCTTCGGGACCCGCAGTGGAGAGACCCAGTACTTC	CASSFGTRSGETQYF
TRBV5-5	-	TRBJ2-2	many	TGTGCCAGCAGCTTGGAGCCGGACACGAACACCGGGGAGCTGTTTTTT	CASSLEPDTNTGELFF
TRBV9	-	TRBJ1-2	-	TGTGCCAGCAGAGTTAGACTACAGGGTGCCGATGGCTACACCTTC	CASRVRLQGADGYTF
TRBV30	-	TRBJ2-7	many	TGTGCCTGGAGTGTAGTTCAGAACGCGCAGTACTTC	CAWSVVQNAQYF
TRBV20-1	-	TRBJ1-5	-	TGCAGTGCTAGAGTTCTTCGTCCGGGGTCAAGCAATCAGTCCCAGCATTTT	CSARVLRPGSSNQSQHF
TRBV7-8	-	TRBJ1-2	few	TGTGCCAGCAGCTTAGCTGGGGACAACTATGGCTACACCTTC	CASSLAGDNYGYTF
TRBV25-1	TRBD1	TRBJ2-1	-	TGTGCCAGCATCGCACCGGGGACAGGGGGCATGGACAAGATGAATGAGCAGTTCTTC	CASIAPGTGGMDKMNEQFF
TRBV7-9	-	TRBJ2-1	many	TGTGCCAGCAGCTTCGAGCGGACAATCTACAATGAGCAGTTCTTC	CASSFERTIYNEQFF
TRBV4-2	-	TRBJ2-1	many	TGTGCCAGCAGCCTCCGAACAGGGTTGGTACTTCGCAATGAGCAGTTCTTC	CASSLRTGLVLRNEQFF
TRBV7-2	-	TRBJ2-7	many	TGTGCCAGCACCGTGGGGTTCGGGTCCTACGAGCAGTACTTC	CASTVGFGSYEQYF
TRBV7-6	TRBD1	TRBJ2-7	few	TGTGCCAGCAGCTATTACGGAGGAGTGACAGGGGGATGTGACGAGCAGTACTTC	CASSYYGGVTGGCDEQYF
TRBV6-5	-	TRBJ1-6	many	TGTGCCAGCAGGGTCGGGGGGAATAATTCACCCCTCCACTTT	CASRVGGNNSPLHF
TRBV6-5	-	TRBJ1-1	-	TGTGCCACCAGACGGCAGAACACTGAAGCTTTCTTT	CATRRQNTEAFF
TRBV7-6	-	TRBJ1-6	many	TGTGCCAGCAGCTTAATACGTCCCCAGCGGGGGTCTTATTCACCCCTCCACTTT	CASSLIRPQRGSYSPLHF